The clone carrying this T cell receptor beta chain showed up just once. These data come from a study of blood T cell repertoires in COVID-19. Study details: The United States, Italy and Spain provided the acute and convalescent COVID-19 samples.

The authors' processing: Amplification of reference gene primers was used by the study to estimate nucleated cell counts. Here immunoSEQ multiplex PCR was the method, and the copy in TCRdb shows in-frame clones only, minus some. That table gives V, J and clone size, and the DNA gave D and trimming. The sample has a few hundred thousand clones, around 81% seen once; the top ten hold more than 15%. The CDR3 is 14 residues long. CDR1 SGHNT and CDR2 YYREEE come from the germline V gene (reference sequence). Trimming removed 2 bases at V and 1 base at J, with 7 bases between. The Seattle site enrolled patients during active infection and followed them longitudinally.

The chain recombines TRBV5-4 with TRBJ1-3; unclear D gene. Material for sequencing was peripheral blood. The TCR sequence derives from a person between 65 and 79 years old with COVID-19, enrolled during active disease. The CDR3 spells CASSFKTSGNTIYF. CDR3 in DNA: TGTGCCAGCAGCTTCAAGACATCTGGAAACACCATATATTTT.